This T cell receptor (beta chain) was retrieved from a study of control samples from healthy donors and cancer patients. Sequencing used immunoSEQ multiplex PCR; TCRdb keeps in-frame clones, though not all of them. Of around 130,000 clones listed, 90% to 95% were seen once; the top ten hold about 1.5%. This receptor was obtained from a man between 45 and 60 years old with head and neck cancer. Sequencing was carried out using PBMCs.

In nucleotides, the CDR3 is TGTGCCAGCAGCTTACAGAGCTACTACGAGCAGTACTTC. Its protein is CASSLQSYYEQYF. The chain employs TRBV7-9 and TRBJ2-7; D uncertain. Trimming took off 2 bases at V and 3 bases at J, with 8 bases between the two ends. Germline CDR1 SEHNR, CDR2 FQNEAQ (reference sequence). This CDR3 has 13 residues.